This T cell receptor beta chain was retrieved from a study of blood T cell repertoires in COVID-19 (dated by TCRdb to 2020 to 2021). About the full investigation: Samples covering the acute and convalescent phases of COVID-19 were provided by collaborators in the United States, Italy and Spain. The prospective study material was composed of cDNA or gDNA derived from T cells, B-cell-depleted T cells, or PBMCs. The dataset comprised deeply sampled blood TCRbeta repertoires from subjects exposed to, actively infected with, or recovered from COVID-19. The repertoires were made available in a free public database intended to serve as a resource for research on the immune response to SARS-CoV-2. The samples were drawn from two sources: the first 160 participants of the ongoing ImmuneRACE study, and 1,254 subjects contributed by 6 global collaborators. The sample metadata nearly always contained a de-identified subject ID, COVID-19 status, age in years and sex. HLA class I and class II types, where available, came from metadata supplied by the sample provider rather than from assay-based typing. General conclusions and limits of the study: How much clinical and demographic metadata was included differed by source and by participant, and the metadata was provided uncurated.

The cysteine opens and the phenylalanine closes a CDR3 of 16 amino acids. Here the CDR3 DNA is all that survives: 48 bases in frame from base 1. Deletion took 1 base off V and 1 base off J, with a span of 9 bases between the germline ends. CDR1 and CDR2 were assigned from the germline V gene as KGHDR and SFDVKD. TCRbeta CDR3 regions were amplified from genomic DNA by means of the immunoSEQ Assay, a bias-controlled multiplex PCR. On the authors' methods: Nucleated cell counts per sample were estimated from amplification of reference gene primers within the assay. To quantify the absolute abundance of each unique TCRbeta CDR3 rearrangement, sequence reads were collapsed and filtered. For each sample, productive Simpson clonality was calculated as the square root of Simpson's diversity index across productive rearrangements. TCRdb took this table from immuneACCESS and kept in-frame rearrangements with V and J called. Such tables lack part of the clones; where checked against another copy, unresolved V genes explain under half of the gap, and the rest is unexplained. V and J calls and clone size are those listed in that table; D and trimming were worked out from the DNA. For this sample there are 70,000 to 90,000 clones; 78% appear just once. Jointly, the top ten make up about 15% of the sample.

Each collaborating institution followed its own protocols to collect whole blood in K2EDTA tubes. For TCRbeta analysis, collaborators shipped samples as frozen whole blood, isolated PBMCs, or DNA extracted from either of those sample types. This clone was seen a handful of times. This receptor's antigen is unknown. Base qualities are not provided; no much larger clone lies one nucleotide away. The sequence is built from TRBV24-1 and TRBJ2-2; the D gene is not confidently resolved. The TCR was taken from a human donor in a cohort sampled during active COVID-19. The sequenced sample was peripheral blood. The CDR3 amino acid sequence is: CATSDFGTENTGELFF. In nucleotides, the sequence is TGTGCCACCAGTGATTTCGGTACAGAGAACACCGGGGAGCTGTTTTTT.